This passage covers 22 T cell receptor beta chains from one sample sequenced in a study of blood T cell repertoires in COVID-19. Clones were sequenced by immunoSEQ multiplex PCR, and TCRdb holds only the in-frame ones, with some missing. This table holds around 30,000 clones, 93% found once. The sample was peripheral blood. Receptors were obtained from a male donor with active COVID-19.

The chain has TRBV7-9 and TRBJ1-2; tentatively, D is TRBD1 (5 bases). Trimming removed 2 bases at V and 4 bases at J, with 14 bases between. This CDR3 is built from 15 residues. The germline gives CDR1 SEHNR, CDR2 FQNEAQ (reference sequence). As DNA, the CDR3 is TGTGCCAGCAGCTTATCGGGGGGATACGGCTATGGCTACACCTTC. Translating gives CASSLSGGYGYGYTF.

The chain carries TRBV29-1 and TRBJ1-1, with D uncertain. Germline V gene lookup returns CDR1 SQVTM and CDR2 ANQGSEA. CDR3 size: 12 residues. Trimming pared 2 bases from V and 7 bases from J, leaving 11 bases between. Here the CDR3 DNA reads TGCAGCGTTGAATCGGGTCCCCGTGAAGCTTTCTTT. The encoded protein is CSVESGPREAFF. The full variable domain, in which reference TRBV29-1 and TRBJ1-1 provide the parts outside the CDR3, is SAVISQKPSRDICQRGTSLTIQCQVDSQVTMMFWYRQQPGQSLTLIATANQGSEATYESGFVIDKFPISRPNLTFSTLTVSNMSPEDSSIYLCSVESGPREAFFGQGTRLTVV.

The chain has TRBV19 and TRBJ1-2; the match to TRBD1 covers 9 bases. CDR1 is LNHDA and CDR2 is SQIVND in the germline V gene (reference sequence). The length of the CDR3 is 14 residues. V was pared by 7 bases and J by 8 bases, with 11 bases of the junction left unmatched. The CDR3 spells CASKGQGLIDGYTF. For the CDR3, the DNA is TGTGCCAGTAAGGGACAGGGCCTTATTGACGGCTACACCTTC.

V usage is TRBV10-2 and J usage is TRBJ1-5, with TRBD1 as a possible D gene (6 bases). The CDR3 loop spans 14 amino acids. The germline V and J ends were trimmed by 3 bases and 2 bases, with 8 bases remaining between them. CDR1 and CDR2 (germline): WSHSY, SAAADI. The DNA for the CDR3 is TGCGCCAGCAGTGAATCAGGGGGCAATCAGCCCCAGCATTTT. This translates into CASSESGGNQPQHF.

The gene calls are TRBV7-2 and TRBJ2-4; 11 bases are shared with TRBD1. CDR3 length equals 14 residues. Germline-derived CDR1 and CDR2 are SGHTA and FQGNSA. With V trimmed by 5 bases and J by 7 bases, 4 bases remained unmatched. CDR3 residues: CASSGTGGFNIQYF. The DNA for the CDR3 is TGTGCCAGCAGCGGGACAGGGGGATTTAACATTCAGTACTTC.

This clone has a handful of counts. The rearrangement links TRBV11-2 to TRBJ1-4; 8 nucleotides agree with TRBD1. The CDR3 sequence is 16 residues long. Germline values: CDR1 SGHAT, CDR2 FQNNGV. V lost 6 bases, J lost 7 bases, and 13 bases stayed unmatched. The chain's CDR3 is CASRPHSGGAGEKLFF. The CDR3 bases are TGTGCCAGCAGACCACATTCAGGGGGCGCGGGTGAAAAACTGTTTTTT.

This CDR3 reads CASSEPGQGNEQFF. The CDR3 DNA is TGCGCCAGCAGCGAGCCGGGACAGGGCAATGAGCAGTTCTTC. This rearrangement joins TRBV5-1 to TRBJ2-1; 9 bases are shared with TRBD1. The trim removed 4 bases at V and 6 bases at J, leaving 5 bases unmatched. Germline CDR1 is SGHRS and CDR2 is YFSETQ. The CDR3 has 14 residues.

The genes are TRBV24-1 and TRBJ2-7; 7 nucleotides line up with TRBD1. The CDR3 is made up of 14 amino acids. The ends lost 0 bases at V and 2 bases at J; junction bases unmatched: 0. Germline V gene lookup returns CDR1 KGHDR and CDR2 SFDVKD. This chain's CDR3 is CATSDLGTAYEQYF. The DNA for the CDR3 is TGTGCCACCAGTGATTTGGGGACAGCCTACGAGCAGTACTTC.

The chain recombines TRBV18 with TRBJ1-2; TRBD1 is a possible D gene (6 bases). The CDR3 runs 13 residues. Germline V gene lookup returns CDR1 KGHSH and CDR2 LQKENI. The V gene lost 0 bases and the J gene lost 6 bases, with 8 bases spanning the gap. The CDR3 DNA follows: TGTGCCAGCTCACCACCTTCAGGGGATGGCTACACCTTC. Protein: CASSPPSGDGYTF.

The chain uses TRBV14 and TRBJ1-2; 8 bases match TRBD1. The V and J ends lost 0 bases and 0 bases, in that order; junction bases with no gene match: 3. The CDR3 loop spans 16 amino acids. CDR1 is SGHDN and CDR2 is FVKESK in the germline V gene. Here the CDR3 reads CASSQDPGGSNYGYTF. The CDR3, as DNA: TGTGCCAGCAGCCAAGATCCAGGGGGCTCTAACTATGGCTACACCTTC.

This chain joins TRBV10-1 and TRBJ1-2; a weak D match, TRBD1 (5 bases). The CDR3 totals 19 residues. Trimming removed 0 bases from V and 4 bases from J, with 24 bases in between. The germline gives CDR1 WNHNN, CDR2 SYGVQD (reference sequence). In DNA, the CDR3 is TGCGCCAGCAGTGAGTCATCCCGGGGGACCCATACGGCTGGCTATGGCTACACCTTC. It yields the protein CASSESSRGTHTAGYGYTF.

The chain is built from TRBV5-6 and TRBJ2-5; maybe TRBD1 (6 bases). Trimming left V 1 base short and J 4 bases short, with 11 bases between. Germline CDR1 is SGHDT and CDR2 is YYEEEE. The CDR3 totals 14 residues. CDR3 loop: CASSLKQGLETQYF. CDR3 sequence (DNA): TGTGCCAGCAGCTTGAAACAGGGTTTAGAGACCCAGTACTTC.

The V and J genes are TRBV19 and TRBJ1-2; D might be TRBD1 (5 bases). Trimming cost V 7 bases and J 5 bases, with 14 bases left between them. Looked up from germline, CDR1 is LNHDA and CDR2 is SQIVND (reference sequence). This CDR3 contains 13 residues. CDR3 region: CASTRRGRYGYTF. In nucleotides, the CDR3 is TGTGCCAGTACTCGACGGGGGAGGTATGGCTACACCTTC.

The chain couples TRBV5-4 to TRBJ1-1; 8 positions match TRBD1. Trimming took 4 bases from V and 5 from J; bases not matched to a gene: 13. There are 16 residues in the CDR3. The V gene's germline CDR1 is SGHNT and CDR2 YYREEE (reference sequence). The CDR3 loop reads CASSRGADRAQTEAFF. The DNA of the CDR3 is TGTGCCAGCAGCCGGGGGGCGGACAGGGCGCAAACTGAAGCTTTCTTT.

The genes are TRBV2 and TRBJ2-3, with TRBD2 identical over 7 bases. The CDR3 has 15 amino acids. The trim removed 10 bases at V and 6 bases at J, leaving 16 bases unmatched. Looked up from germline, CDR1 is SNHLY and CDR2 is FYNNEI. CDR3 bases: TGTGCCACCCGAGGGGAGGGGTCCCGGGCGGATACGCAGTATTTT. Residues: CATRGEGSRADTQYF.

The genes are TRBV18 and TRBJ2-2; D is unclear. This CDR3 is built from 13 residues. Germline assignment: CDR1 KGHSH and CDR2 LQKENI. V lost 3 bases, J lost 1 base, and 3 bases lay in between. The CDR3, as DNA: TGTGCCAGCTCACCCCAGAACACCGGGGAGCTGTTTTTT. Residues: CASSPQNTGELFF.

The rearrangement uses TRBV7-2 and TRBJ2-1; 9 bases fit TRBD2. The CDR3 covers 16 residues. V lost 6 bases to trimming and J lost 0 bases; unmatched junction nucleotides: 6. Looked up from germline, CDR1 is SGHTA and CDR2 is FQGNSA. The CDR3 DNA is TGTGCCAGCAGTCCCCTAGCGGGGACCTCCTACAATGAGCAGTTCTTC. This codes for CASSPLAGTSYNEQFF.

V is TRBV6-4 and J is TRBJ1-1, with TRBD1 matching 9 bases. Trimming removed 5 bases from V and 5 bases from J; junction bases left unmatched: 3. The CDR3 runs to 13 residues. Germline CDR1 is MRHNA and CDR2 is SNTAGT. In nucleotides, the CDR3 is TGTGCCAGCAGTAGGGACAGGGTGACTGAAGCTTTCTTT. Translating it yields CASSRDRVTEAFF.

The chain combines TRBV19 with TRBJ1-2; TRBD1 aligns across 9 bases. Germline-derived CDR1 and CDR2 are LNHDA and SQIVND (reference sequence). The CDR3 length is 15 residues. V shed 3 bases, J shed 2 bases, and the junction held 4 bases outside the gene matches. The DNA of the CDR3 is TGTGCCAGTAGTATCGGGACAGGGACCAACTATGGCTACACCTTC. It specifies CASSIGTGTNYGYTF.

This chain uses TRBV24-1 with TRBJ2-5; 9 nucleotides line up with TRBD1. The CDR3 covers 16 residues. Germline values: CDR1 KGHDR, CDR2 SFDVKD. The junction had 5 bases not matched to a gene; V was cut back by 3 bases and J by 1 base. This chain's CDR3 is CATSDPGQGPQETQYF. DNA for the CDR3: TGTGCCACCAGTGATCCGGGACAGGGTCCCCAAGAGACCCAGTACTTC.

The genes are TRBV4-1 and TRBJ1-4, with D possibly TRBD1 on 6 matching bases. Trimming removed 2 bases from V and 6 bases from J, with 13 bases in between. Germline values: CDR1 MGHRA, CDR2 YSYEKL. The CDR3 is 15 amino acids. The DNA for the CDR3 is TGCGCCAGCAGCCAAACAGGGATAAGTGATGAAAAACTGTTTTTT. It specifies CASSQTGISDEKLFF.

The CDR3 loop reads CASSEVENTEAFF. CDR3 coding DNA: TGTGCCAGCAGTGAGGTAGAGAACACTGAAGCTTTCTTT. The V and J genes are TRBV2 and TRBJ1-1; D uncertain. Trimming left V 3 bases short and J 1 base short, with 6 bases between. Germline CDR1 is SNHLY and CDR2 is FYNNEI. The CDR3 has 13 amino acids. Using reference TRBV2 and TRBJ1-1 for the parts outside the CDR3, the full variable domain is EPEVTQTPSHQVTQMGQEVILRCVPISNHLYFYWYRQILGQKVEFLVSFYNNEISEKSEIFDDQFSVERPDGSNFTLKIRSTKLEDSAMYFCASSEVENTEAFFGQGTRLTVV.